This TCR beta chain emerged from a study of blood T cell repertoires in COVID-19. Germline CDR1 is MDHEN and CDR2 is SYDVKM. This CDR3 is built from 16 residues. V was pared by 4 bases and J by 0 bases, with 4 bases of the junction left unmatched. Original processing notes: Reference gene primers were amplified, and this amplification served to estimate nucleated cell counts. TCRdb's table, derived via immunoSEQ multiplex PCR, lists solely in-frame clones and lacks some. V and J calls and clone size are those listed in that table; D and trimming were worked out from the DNA. The sample has 70,000 or so clones; roughly 79% are singletons. Regarding this clone: This CDR3 is also generated by other DNA sequences in the sample.

Sequences were obtained from peripheral blood. This receptor was obtained from a man aged 70-80 years with acute or convalescent COVID-19. This rearrangement joins TRBV28 to TRBJ2-5; 11 positions match TRBD2. The CDR3 DNA reads TGTGCCAGCAGTTCCGGGACTAGCGGAGACCAAGAGACCCAGTACTTC. It codes for CASSSGTSGDQETQYF.